A few counts support the clone carrying this T cell receptor beta chain. The CDR3 is 17 residues long. In germline, CDR1 is LGHDT, CDR2 YNNKEL (reference sequence). The V gene end was trimmed by 2 bases and the J gene end by 3 bases; junction bases not matched to a gene: 11. This record comes from a study of blood T cell repertoires in COVID-19. Overall study: The analysed material was cDNA or gDNA that came from T cells, B-cell-depleted T cells, or PBMCs.

Generated by immunoSEQ multiplex PCR, the TCRdb table keeps only in-frame clones and is missing some. This repertoire shows some 180,000 clones, around 80% found once; its top ten account for roughly 14%. The rearrangement links TRBV3-1 (or the pseudogene TRBV3-2) to TRBJ1-1, with TRBD1 identical over 8 bases. The receptor's source is a man aged 45-65 years who had recovered from COVID-19. Source material: peripheral blood. In nucleotides, the CDR3 is TGTGCCAGCAGCCAATTCGGACAGGGTGTGACCCACACTGAAGCTTTCTTT. Protein sequence: CASSQFGQGVTHTEAFF.